The source of this TCR beta chain is a study of vaccination and CD4 T cells after COVID-19. About the study: Control cultures used a CEFX viral epitope pool, an HIV-1 Nef peptide pool, or no peptide. Study-wide results and limits: In median terms, SARS-CoV-2-reactive clonotypes went from approximately 21 to 40, a nonsignificant rise. Convalescent patients displayed spike mono-reactivity in 304 of 307 vaccine-specific clones.

This clonotype has only a few counts. Its target is not known. Stated treatment: roughly 10-day PBMC culture with coronavirus spike peptide pools or control peptides (ViraFEST assay). Sequenced with the Oncomine TCR Beta short-read assay was DNA taken from cultured CD4+ T cells. TCRdb fed the PCR reads into MiXCR, producing one record per CDR3 protein. The sample contains more than 20,000 distinct CDR3 sequences, approximately 48% of which appear only once. Per germline, CDR1 MNHEY and CDR2 SVGAGI. Trimming took 4 bases from V and 2 from J; bases not matched to a gene: 12. This CDR3 region has 17 residues.

This chain uses TRBV6-5 with TRBJ1-2; 8 nucleotides line up with TRBD1. The receptor was isolated from a human donor who had recovered from COVID-19. Sequencing used CD4+ T cells from blood, cultured in vitro. Here the CDR3 reads CASSSLAGTGLNYGYTF. CDR3 sequence (DNA): TGTGCCAGCAGTTCCCTCGCCGGGACAGGCCTAAACTATGGCTACACCTTC.